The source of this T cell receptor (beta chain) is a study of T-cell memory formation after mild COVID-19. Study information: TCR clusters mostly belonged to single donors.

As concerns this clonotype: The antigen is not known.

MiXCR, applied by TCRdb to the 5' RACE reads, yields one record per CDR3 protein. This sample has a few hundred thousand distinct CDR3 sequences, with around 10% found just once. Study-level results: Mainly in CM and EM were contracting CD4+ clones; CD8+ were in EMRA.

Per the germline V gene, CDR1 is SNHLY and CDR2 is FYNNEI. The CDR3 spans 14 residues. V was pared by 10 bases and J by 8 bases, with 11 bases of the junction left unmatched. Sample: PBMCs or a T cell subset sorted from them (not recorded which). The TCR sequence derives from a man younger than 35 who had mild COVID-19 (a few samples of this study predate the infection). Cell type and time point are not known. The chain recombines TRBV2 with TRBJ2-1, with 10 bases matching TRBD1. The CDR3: CATSGDRGADEQFF. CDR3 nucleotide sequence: TGTGCCACCAGCGGGGACAGGGGAGCGGATGAGCAGTTCTTC.